Below, 16 T cell receptor beta chains from the same sample are listed, as sequenced in a study of tissue T cells after allogeneic stem cell transplantation. Sequenced by immunoSEQ multiplex PCR; TCRdb stores in-frame clones only, minus some. The sample gives some 47,000 clones, around 66% of which show up once; roughly 0.55% is in the top ten. Sequencing was performed on sorted cells pooled from one or two spleens. These receptors were taken from a pool of C57BL/6 mice in good health.

Note on this clone: Mouse names are used for the genes. The read ends 1 residue shy of where the CDR3 ends; the end is completed using the germline J gene. The chain carries TRBV3 and TRBJ2-7, with 7 bases identical to TRBD2. Trimming removed 5 bases from V and 0 bases from J; junction bases left unmatched: 7. This CDR3 comprises 15 residues. CDR1 and CDR2 (germline): SNHLY, FYNGKV (reference sequence). Incomplete CDR3 DNA: TGTGCCAGCAGCCTCCAGACTGGGCCCTCCTATGAACAGTAC. Its protein product is CASSLQTGPSYEQY. The whole CDR3 sequence reads CASSLQTGPSYEQYF.

The table lists this clone with a few counts. Each gene name is a mouse one. The read comes to an end 1 residue before the CDR3 does, leaving the germline J gene to fill in the end. The gene calls are TRBV15 and TRBJ2-7, with a weak D call TRBD2 (6 bases). Germline V CDR1 and CDR2: SGHND, FRSKSL. Trimming removed 4 bases at V and 4 bases at J, with 8 bases between. CDR3 length: 12 residues. CDR3 protein: CASSSLGYEQYF. Partial CDR3 DNA: TGTGCCAGCAGTTCTCTGGGGTATGAACAGTAC.

Points on this clone: Germline and genes here are mouse. Read coverage stops 1 residue before the CDR3 terminus; the germline J gene supplies the remainder. This rearrangement joins TRBV13-2 to TRBJ2-3; 11 bases map to TRBD2. CDR1 is NNHNN and CDR2 is SYGAGS in the germline V gene (reference sequence). Unmatched junction bases numbered 4, after V lost 0 bases and J lost 4 bases. The CDR3 is made up of 16 amino acids. CDR3 amino acids: CASGDVTGGAPETLYF. CDR3 DNA (partial): TGTGCCAGCGGTGATGTCACTGGGGGGGCGCCAGAAACGCTGTAT.

In regard to this clone: Here the gene names and germline are mouse. The missing CDR3 end, 1 residue past where the read stops, is filled in from the germline J gene. This chain links TRBV5 with TRBJ2-3; 9 nucleotides align to TRBD2. This CDR3 is built from 17 residues. CDR1 and CDR2 from the germline V gene are LGHNA and YNLKQL (reference sequence). The V and J ends lost 0 bases and 0 bases, in that order; junction bases with no gene match: 4. CDR3 DNA, as far as it was read: TGTGCCAGCAGCCAAGATAGGGACTGGGCGAGTGCAGAAACGCTGTAT. Its translation: CASSQDRDWASAETLY. The CDR3 reads in full as CASSQDRDWASAETLYF.

In the case of this clone: Genes and germline are mouse. The CDR3 loop reads CASSQDETISNERLFF. The sequenced part of the CDR3 DNA is TGTGCCAGCAGCCAAGATGAGACAATTTCCAACGAAAGATTATTT. The J gene is TRBJ1-4, the V gene TRBV2; D unresolved. The sequenced fragment ends 1 residue before the CDR3 boundary, so the rest is inferred from the germline J gene. Germline loops: CDR1 LGHNA, CDR2 YSYQKL. CDR3 length: 16 amino acids. The V and J ends lost 0 bases and 0 bases respectively, with 8 bases between them.

Turning to this clone: Gene names follow the mouse nomenclature. The read comes to an end 1 residue before the CDR3 does, leaving the germline J gene to fill in the end. This chain links TRBV15 with TRBJ2-4, with a weak D call TRBD2 (6 bases). The CDR3 covers 14 residues. Germline-derived CDR1 and CDR2 are SGHND and FRSKSL. V lost 3 bases to trimming and J lost 2 bases, with 9 bases between them. The CDR3 is CASSFAGVQNTLYF. The part of the CDR3 DNA that was read is TGTGCCAGCAGTTTCGCTGGGGTTCAAAACACCTTGTAC.

Concerning this clone: Any gene name here is a mouse gene name. Read data end 1 residue before the CDR3 end; the end is taken from the germline J gene. The J gene is TRBJ1-2, the V gene TRBV19, with D uncertain. The CDR3 sequence is 14 residues long. Germline lookup yields CDR1 FNHDT and CDR2 SITEND (reference sequence). Deletions cut 2 bases from V and 0 bases from J, with 8 bases between. Here the CDR3 reads CASSMIASNSDYTF. Incomplete CDR3 DNA: TGTGCCAGCAGTATGATCGCATCAAACTCCGACTACACC.

Regarding this clone: Genes and germline are mouse. CDR3 in amino acids: CASSLPGANERLFF. Incomplete CDR3 DNA: TGTGCCAGCAGCTTGCCAGGGGCCAACGAAAGATTATTT. The gene calls are TRBV3 and TRBJ1-4; perhaps TRBD1 as D (6 bases). The CDR3 goes on 1 residue after the read ends, and that part is filled in from the germline J gene. CDR1 SNHLY and CDR2 FYNGKV come from the germline V gene (reference sequence). The CDR3 totals 14 residues. Trimming took off 3 bases at V and 3 bases at J, with 8 bases between the two ends.

Turning to this clone: Any gene name here is a mouse gene name. Coverage ceases 1 residue before the CDR3 finishes, and the germline J gene fills in the end. V gene TRBV31 combines with J gene TRBJ2-5; weak D call: TRBD1 (6 bases). Germline V lookup: CDR1 GKSSPN, CDR2 SITVG. The CDR3 has 15 amino acids. V lost 0 bases, J lost 1 base, and 11 bases lay in between. The DNA read from the CDR3 is TGTGCCTGGAGTCTAACTTGGACAGACCAAGACACCCAGTAC. This codes for CAWSLTWTDQDTQY. The complete CDR3 sequence is CAWSLTWTDQDTQYF.

This clone came up a few times. Here the gene names and germline are mouse. The CDR3 is cut off 1 residue early in the read; its end comes from the germline J gene. The chain carries TRBV5 and TRBJ2-7, with TRBD2 as a possible D gene (6 bases). With 0 bases removed from V and 2 bases from J, the gap between germline ends came to 11 bases. CDR3 length equals 15 residues. The germline gives CDR1 LGHNA, CDR2 YNLKQL (reference sequence). CDR3 in amino acids: CASSQDRDFTYEQYF. CDR3 bases read: TGTGCCAGCAGCCAAGATCGGGACTTCACCTATGAACAGTAC.

This clone showed up just a few times. The gene names given are mouse names. The read terminates 1 residue before the CDR3 end, so the remaining end is supplied by the germline J gene. The chain recombines TRBV20 with TRBJ1-5, with D perhaps TRBD1 (5 bases). This CDR3 spans 15 amino acids. Germline CDR1 reads GFQATS; CDR2 reads STVNSAI. Trimming left V 0 bases short and J 3 bases short, with 12 bases between. This CDR3 is CGARDRERGNQAPLF. The CDR3 DNA, read in part, is TGTGGTGCTAGGGACAGGGAGAGAGGCAACCAGGCTCCGCTT.

To note about this clone: Gene and germline names: mouse. Read sequence stops 1 residue before the CDR3 end, and the germline J gene provides the missing end. V usage is TRBV13-3 and J usage is TRBJ1-6, with a possible D match to TRBD1 (5 bases). TRBJ1-6 is an ORF for which the function is uncertain. V was pared by 0 bases and J by 4 bases, with 11 bases between. The CDR3 runs 16 residues. Germline values: CDR1 NNHDY, CDR2 SYVADS. Partial CDR3 DNA: TGTGCCAGCAGTGATGGAGGACATCAATATAATTCGCCCCTCTAC. It yields the protein CASSDGGHQYNSPLY. The whole CDR3 region reads CASSDGGHQYNSPLYF.

The sample holds a few counts of this clone. Here the gene names and germline are mouse. The observed sequence ends 1 residue before the CDR3 terminus, with the missing tail filled in from the germline J gene. The chain has TRBV1 and TRBJ2-1; 8 bases are shared with TRBD2. V gave up 2 bases and J gave up 1 base; unmatched junction bases: 1. The CDR3 is 15 residues long. Germline CDR1 and CDR2: NSQYPW and LRSPGD (reference sequence). CDR3 bases read: TGCACCTGCAGTGCAAACTGGGGGAACTATGCTGAGCAGTTC. It encodes CTCSANWGNYAEQF. The whole CDR3 reads CTCSANWGNYAEQFF.

This clone was counted a few times. Genes and germline are mouse. The read halts 1 residue ahead of the CDR3 end, with the missing end drawn from the germline J gene. The chain combines TRBV29 with TRBJ2-7, with D perhaps matching TRBD1 (5 bases). Germline V gene lookup returns CDR1 MSHET and CDR2 SYDVDS. This CDR3 has 11 amino acids. Trimming took off 6 bases at V and 4 bases at J, with 7 bases between the two ends. CDR3 loop: CASRQGYEQYF. CDR3 DNA, as far as it was read: TGTGCTAGCAGGCAGGGTTATGAACAGTAC.

As concerns this clone: Mouse gene names apply. The observed sequence ends 1 residue before the CDR3 terminus, with the missing tail filled in from the germline J gene. The same CDR3 is also encoded by other DNA sequences in this sample. The chain uses TRBV31 and TRBJ2-4, with D possibly being TRBD1 or TRBD2 (5 bases each). This CDR3 contains 13 residues. Germline CDR1 is GKSSPN and CDR2 is SITVG. Trimming cost V 2 bases and J 0 bases, with 6 bases left between them. CDR3 residues: CAWSGDSQNTLYF. Incomplete CDR3 DNA: TGTGCCTGGAGTGGGGACAGTCAAAACACCTTGTAC.

In the case of this clone: Gene names denote mouse genes. The read ends 1 residue early relative to the CDR3; the germline J gene fills the gap. This rearrangement joins TRBV3 to TRBJ2-5; TRBD2 matches 13 bases. The trim removed 6 bases at V and 3 bases at J, leaving 6 bases unmatched. CDR3 length: 16 amino acids. CDR1 and CDR2 from the germline V gene are SNHLY and FYNGKV (reference sequence). CDR3 DNA (partial): TGTGCCAGCAGACCGGACTGGGGGGGCGCTCAAGACACCCAGTAC. It specifies CASRPDWGGAQDTQY. The whole CDR3 is CASRPDWGGAQDTQYF.